This T cell receptor beta chain emerged from a study of blood T cell repertoires in COVID-19. The CDR3 loop spans 16 amino acids. Germline CDR1 MNHEY, CDR2 SVGEGT. V gave up 5 bases and J gave up 6 bases, with 22 bases separating them. TCRdb's copy holds only in-frame clones and misses some; the assay was immunoSEQ multiplex PCR. The data show hundreds of thousands of clones, around 87% seen once. This clone was counted a single time. The receptor's source is a human donor in a cohort sampled during active COVID-19. V is TRBV6-2 or TRBV6-3 and J is TRBJ1-2; D not resolved. Sequenced input: peripheral blood. The CDR3 nucleotides are TGTGCCAGCAGTCCCCGCTTAGAGACACCGAGGGATGGCTACACCTTC. It specifies CASSPRLETPRDGYTF.